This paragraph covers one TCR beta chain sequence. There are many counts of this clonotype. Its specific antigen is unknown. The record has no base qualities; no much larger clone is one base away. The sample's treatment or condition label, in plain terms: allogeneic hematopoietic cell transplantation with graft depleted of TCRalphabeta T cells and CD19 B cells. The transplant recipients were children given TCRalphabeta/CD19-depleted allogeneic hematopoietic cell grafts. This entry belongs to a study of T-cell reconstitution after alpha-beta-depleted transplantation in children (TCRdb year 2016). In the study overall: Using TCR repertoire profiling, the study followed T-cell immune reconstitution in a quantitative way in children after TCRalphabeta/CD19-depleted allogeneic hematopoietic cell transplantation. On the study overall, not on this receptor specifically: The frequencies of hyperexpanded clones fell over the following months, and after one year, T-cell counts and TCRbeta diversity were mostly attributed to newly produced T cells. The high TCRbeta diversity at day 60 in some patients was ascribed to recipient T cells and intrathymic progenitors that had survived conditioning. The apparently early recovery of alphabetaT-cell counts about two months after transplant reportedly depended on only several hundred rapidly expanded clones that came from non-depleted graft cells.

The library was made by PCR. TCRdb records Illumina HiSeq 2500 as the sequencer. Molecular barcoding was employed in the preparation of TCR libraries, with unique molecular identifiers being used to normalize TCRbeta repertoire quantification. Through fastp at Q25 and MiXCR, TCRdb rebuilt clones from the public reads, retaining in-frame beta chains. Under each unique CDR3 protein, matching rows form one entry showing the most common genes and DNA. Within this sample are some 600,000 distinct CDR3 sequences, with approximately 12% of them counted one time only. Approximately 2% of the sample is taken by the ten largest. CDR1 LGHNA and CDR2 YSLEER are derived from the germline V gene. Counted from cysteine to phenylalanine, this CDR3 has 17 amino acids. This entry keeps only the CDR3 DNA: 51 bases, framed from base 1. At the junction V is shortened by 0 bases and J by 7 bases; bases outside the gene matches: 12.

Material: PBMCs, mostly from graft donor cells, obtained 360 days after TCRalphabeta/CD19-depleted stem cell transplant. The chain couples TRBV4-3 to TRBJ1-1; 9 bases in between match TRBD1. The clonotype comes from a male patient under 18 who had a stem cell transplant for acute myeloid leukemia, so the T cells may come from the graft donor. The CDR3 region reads CASSQDIGAGTGFEAFF. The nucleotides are TGCGCCAGCAGCCAAGATATTGGGGCCGGGACAGGGTTTGAAGCTTTCTTT.